The clone carrying this TCR beta chain was picked up many times. No antigen is known for it. Germline V CDR1 and CDR2: MDHEN, SYDVKM. The V end lost 6 bases, the J end lost 7 bases, and 30 bases lay between the germline ends. This CDR3 has 18 amino acids. The record originates from a study of T cells in Graves' hyperthyroidism and ophthalmopathy. Study summary: Once the initial diagnosis was made, peripheral blood was obtained before any treatment.

Researchers amplified the TCR beta CDR3 regions from RNA transcripts. Primed by the HTBI set, a first-round RT-PCR was run on the TCR CDR3. Using its own MiXCR run on the multiplex PCR reads, TCRdb lists one record per CDR3 protein. The table has more than 500,000 distinct CDR3 sequences, 15% to 20% seen once. Study-level findings and limits: In blood, most of the thyroid clonotypes expanded above 0.001 were also present. Ophthalmopathy cases were set apart from stable hyperthyroidism by a 13 V-J model.

The specimen sequenced was blood. V usage is TRBV28 and J usage is TRBJ2-5; D possibly uses TRBD1 or TRBD2 (5 bases each). The receptor was isolated from a woman aged 25-40 years with Graves' ophthalmopathy. The CDR3 loop is CASSCIPRDGPCLSTQYF. For the CDR3, the DNA is TGTGCCAGCAGCTGCATACCCCGGGACGGTCCTTGCCTCTCGACCCAGTACTTC.